The rows below give T cell receptor beta chains drawn from one sample of a study of T cells in localized non-small cell lung cancer. Some clones are missing from TCRdb's copy, which holds only in-frame ones; the method was immunoSEQ multiplex PCR. Of some 3,200 clones listed, roughly 25% are singletons. Sequenced material: lung tumor tissue, taken before any cancer treatment. These receptors were collected from a female donor over 55 with stage I lung adenocarcinoma. Both conserved end residues are part of each CDR3. The order of the fields is CDR3 protein, J gene, D gene, clone size, V gene. The D gene is left open where the match is weak. Clone size, where shown, is once, few, many, or a class for clones that have expanded.

CASSPPQGMGSYNEQFF	TRBJ2-1	.	few	TRBV18
CASRSGLAGNNEQFF	TRBJ2-1	TRBD2	few	TRBV19
CASSPILSSGRKTQYF	TRBJ2-5	TRBD2	.	TRBV18
CASSAGTSGEQFF	TRBJ2-1	TRBD2	.	TRBV18
CASTPRQNYNEQFF	TRBJ2-1	.	few	TRBV19
CASSPGQGAMGTQYF	TRBJ2-3	TRBD1	.	TRBV11-3
CAIKGTEASYEQYF	TRBJ2-7	.	.	TRBV6-8
CASSFLSGTDTQYF	TRBJ2-3	.	.	TRBV28
CASSESGTLNEQFF	TRBJ2-1	TRBD2	.	TRBV25-1
CASSYSRRLDDEQFF	TRBJ2-1	.	few	TRBV6-8
CASSLGTGGSSEQFF	TRBJ2-1	TRBD1	few	TRBV11-3
CASSPQGAVVNTEAFF	TRBJ1-1	TRBD1	.	TRBV11-3
CASSESLGRNYGYTF	TRBJ1-2	.	once	TRBV10-2
CSVPRGGSPDTQYF	TRBJ2-3	TRBD2	.	TRBV29-1
CASSPFEREHTGELFF	TRBJ2-2	TRBD2	.	TRBV28
CASSHARGRASSYEQYF	TRBJ2-7	TRBD1	.	TRBV4-1
CASTPSGGTGEQYF	TRBJ2-7	.	medium-sized	TRBV6-8
CASSQAGAGSYEQYF	TRBJ2-7	.	few	TRBV4-1
CASQESNQPQHF	TRBJ1-5	.	few	TRBV10-3
CASSVEGAGELFF	TRBJ2-2	.	medium-sized	TRBV9
CASSHPNPSSYNEQFF	TRBJ2-1	.	few	TRBV28
CASNRAGGRSEQFF	TRBJ2-1	TRBD1	.	TRBV19
CASSQTGTLTGELFF	TRBJ2-2	.	few	TRBV11-3
CASSYSANQPQHF	TRBJ1-5	.	few	TRBV6-8
CASGGPYNSPLHF	TRBJ1-6	.	.	TRBV19
CASSRASGDSYEQYF	TRBJ2-7	TRBD2	medium-sized	TRBV11-3
CASSLGTEHSPLHF	TRBJ1-6	.	.	TRBV18
CASSEGQAPHEQYF	TRBJ2-7	.	few	TRBV11-3
CASSSDRHNSPLHF	TRBJ1-6	.	.	TRBV11-3
CASSPRPGGADTGELFF	TRBJ2-2	TRBD1	once	TRBV18
CASSSPSGGFYEQYF	TRBJ2-7	TRBD2	.	TRBV5-1
CAAYSRNTEAFF	TRBJ1-1	.	.	TRBV28
CATSRDSTAGNTIYF	TRBJ1-3	.	few	TRBV15
CASSIRANTGELFF	TRBJ2-2	.	.	TRBV19
CASSEGTGGQETQYF	TRBJ2-5	TRBD1	large	TRBV6-8
CASSYFGRREQPDTQYF	TRBJ2-3	TRBD2	.	TRBV6-8
CASSSSNTGELFF	TRBJ2-2	.	few	TRBV6-8
CASSIGQGSEETQYF	TRBJ2-5	TRBD1	.	TRBV19
CASSAASGETQYF	TRBJ2-5	.	few	TRBV18
CASSLDVVGQGGTTEAFF	TRBJ1-1	TRBD1	large	TRBV11-3
CASSIAGADTQYF	TRBJ2-3	.	.	TRBV19
CASTVTQDSVYGYTF	TRBJ1-2	.	.	TRBV19
CATSGTVAKNIQYF	TRBJ2-4	.	.	TRBV15
CASRRGGPTDTQYF	TRBJ2-3	TRBD2	few	TRBV6-8
CASSQGPAGGQNEQFF	TRBJ2-1	TRBD2	medium-sized	TRBV11-3
CASSISGRSQETQYF	TRBJ2-5	TRBD2	.	TRBV19
CASSLGTFNYGYTF	TRBJ1-2	.	.	TRBV28
CASSYSTETNAAFF	TRBJ1-1	.	few	TRBV6-8
CASSLGAESYEQYF	TRBJ2-7	.	few	TRBV11-3
CASSPPVVRETQYF	TRBJ2-5	.	.	TRBV18
CAIRGQVANTGELFF	TRBJ2-2	TRBD1	few	TRBV6-8
CASSDPGRTEAFF	TRBJ1-1	.	few	TRBV9
CASSLALTNTQYF	TRBJ2-3	.	medium-sized	TRBV7-2
CASSYLPGRGTGELFF	TRBJ2-2	.	.	TRBV6-8
CASSPPLAGRQETQYF	TRBJ2-5	TRBD2	.	TRBV11-3
CASRTIPNGWQFF	TRBJ2-1	.	.	TRBV6-8